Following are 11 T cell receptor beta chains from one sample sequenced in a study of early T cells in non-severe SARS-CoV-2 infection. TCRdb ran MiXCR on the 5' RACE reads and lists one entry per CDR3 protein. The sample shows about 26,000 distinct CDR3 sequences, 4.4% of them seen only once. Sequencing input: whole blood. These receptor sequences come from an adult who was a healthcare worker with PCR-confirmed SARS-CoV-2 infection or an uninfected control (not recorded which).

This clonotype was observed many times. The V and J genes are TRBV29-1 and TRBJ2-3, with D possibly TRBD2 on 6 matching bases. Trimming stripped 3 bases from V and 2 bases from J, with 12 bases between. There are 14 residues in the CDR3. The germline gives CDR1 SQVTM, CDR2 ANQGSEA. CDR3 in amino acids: CSVDAPGLTDTQYF. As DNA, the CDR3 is TGCAGCGTTGACGCCCCGGGACTCACAGATACGCAGTATTTT.

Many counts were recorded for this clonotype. The chain's CDR3 is CASSFQGSTNEKLFF. CDR3 bases: TGTGCCAGCAGCTTCCAGGGTTCAACTAATGAAAAACTGTTTTTT. The V and J genes are TRBV7-9 and TRBJ1-4, with D possibly being TRBD1 (5 bases). Germline CDR1 and CDR2: SEHNR and FQNEAQ (reference sequence). The CDR3 has 15 amino acids. V was trimmed by 3 bases and J by 0 bases, leaving 8 bases between them.

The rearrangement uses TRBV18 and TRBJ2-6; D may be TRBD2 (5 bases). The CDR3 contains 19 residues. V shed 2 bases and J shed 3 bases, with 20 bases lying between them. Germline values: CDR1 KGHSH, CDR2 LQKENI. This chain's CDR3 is CASSPSWAGGLVGANVLTF. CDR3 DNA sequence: TGTGCCAGCTCACCATCATGGGCAGGCGGGTTAGTTGGGGCCAACGTCCTGACTTTC.

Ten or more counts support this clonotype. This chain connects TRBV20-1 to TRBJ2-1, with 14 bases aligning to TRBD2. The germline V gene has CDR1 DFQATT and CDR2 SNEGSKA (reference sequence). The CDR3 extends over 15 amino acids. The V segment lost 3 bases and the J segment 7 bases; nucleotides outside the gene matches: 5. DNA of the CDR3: TGCAGTGCTAGCCAGGGACTAGCGGGAGTGAATGAGCAGTTCTTC. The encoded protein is CSASQGLAGVNEQFF.

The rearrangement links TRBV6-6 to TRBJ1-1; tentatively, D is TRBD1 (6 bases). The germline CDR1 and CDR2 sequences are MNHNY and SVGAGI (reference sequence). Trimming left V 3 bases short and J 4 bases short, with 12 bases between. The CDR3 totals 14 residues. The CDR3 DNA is TGTGCCAGCAGTTATTCCGAGGGGGGCACTGAAGCTTTCTTT. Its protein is CASSYSEGGTEAFF.

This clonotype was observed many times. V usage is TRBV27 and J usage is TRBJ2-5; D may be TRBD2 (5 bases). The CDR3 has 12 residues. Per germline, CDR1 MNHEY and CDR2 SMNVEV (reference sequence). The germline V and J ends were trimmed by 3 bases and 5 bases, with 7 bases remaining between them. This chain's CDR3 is CASSFRGETQYF. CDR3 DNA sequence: TGTGCCAGCAGTTTCCGGGGTGAGACCCAGTACTTC.

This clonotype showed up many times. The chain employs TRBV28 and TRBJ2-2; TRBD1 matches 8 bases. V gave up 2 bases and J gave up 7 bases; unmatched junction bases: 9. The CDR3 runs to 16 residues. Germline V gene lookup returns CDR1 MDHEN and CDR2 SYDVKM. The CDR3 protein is CASSLAPDRVIGELFF. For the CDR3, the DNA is TGTGCCAGCAGTTTAGCCCCGGACAGGGTAATCGGGGAGCTGTTTTTT.

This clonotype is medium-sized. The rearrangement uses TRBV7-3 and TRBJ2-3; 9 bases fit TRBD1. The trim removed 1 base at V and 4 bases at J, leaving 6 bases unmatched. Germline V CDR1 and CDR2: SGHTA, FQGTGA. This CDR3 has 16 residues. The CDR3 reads CASSLNPGQGADTQYF. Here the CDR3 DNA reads TGTGCCAGCAGCTTAAACCCGGGACAGGGAGCAGATACGCAGTATTTT.

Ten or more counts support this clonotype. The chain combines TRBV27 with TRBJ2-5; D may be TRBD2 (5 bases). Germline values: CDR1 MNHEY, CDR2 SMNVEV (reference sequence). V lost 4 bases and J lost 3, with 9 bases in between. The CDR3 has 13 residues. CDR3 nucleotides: TGTGCCAGCAGTTGGAGGCAGAAAGAGACCCAGTACTTC. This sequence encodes CASSWRQKETQYF.

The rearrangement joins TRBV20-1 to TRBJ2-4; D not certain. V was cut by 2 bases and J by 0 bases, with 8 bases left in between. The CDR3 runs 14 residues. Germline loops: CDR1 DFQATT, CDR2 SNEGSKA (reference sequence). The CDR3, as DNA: TGCAGTGCTAGACAGCAACTAGCCAAAAACATTCAGTACTTC. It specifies CSARQQLAKNIQYF.

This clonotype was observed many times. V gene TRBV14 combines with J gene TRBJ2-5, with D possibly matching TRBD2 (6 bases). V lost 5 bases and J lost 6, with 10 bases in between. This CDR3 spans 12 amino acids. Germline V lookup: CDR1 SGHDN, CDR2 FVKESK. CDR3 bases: TGTGCCAGCAGCAAAGGCGGGAAGACCCAGTACTTC. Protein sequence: CASSKGGKTQYF.